The 8 T cell receptor beta chains below all came from one sample that was sequenced in a study of blood T cells in healthy people across ages. Together with a sample-barcoded 5' primer, a J-beta primer mix was included in a second PCR lasting about 6 to 11 cycles. TCRdb analysed the 5' RACE reads with MiXCR anew, one entry per CDR3 protein. The table records 1.5 million to 2 million distinct CDR3 sequences, roughly 30% of them present only once. Sequencing was performed on blood. The receptor set was obtained from a woman younger than 45 in good health.

On this clonotype: A much bigger clone sits one base away, suggesting this may be a read error. The chain has TRBV29-1 and TRBJ2-7; D is unresolved. The CDR3 totals 14 residues. Germline CDR1 SQVTM, CDR2 ANQGSEA. CDR3 nucleotide sequence: TGCGGCGCCAAAACGGACCTAAGCTCCTACGAGCAGTACTTC. Its protein product is CGAKTDLSSYEQYF.

The rearrangement uses TRBV20-1 and TRBJ1-1; no reliable D call. CDR1 and CDR2 (germline): DFQATT, SNEGSKA (reference sequence). The CDR3 length is 11 residues. Trimming took off 5 bases at V and 3 bases at J, with 7 bases between the two ends. The CDR3 sequence: CSAEGDTEAFF. The CDR3 DNA sequence: TGCAGTGCTGAGGGAGACACTGAAGCTTTCTTT.

The chain joins TRBV2 to TRBJ2-1; D might be TRBD1 or TRBD2, each matching 5 bases. This CDR3 region has 14 residues. Germline lookup yields CDR1 SNHLY and CDR2 FYNNEI. Between the trimmed V and J ends, which lost 6 bases and 2 bases, there was a span of 11 bases. The CDR3 nucleotides are TGTGCCAGCAGCCGGGACGGCCCCTACAATGAGCAGTTCTTC. It is translated as CASSRDGPYNEQFF.

The gene calls are TRBV7-2 and TRBJ2-7, with D unclear. There are 13 residues in the CDR3. Germline V lookup: CDR1 SGHTA, CDR2 FQGNSA. V lost 5 bases to trimming and J lost 7 bases, with 15 bases between them. Written as DNA, the CDR3 is TGTGCCAGCAGCCTCCCCCCGGTCCGGGAGCAGTACTTC. Its protein product is CASSLPPVREQYF.

The chain is built from TRBV28 and TRBJ2-2, with D possibly matching TRBD2 (6 bases). The CDR3 has 14 amino acids. V gave up 2 bases and J gave up 7 bases, with 11 bases separating them. Germline V gives CDR1 MDHEN, CDR2 SYDVKM. The CDR3 bases are TGTGCCAGCAGTTTAGCGGGGACGGGCGGGGAGCTGTTTTTT. The encoded protein is CASSLAGTGGELFF. The variable domain in full, with the rest retrieved from reference TRBV28 and TRBJ2-2, is DVKVTQSSRYLVKRTGEKVFLECVQDMDHENMFWYRQDPGLGLRLIYFSYDVKMKEKGDIPEGYSVSREKKERFSLILESASTNQTSMYLCASSLAGTGGELFFGEGSRLTVL.

This sequence joins TRBV6-6 and TRBJ2-5; 7 bases fit TRBD1. The J segment lost 0 bases and the V segment lost 4 bases, leaving 5 bases of the junction unmatched. The CDR3 contains 15 residues. From germline, CDR1 is MNHNY and CDR2 SVGAGI (reference sequence). The CDR3 loop is CASSSGTANQETQYF. Written as DNA, the CDR3 is TGTGCCAGCAGTTCCGGGACAGCCAACCAAGAGACCCAGTACTTC.

The chain couples TRBV6-1 to TRBJ2-3; TRBD1 is a possible D gene (6 bases). This CDR3 region has 17 residues. Germline V lookup: CDR1 MNHNS, CDR2 SASEGT. V lost 3 bases to trimming and J lost 0 bases, with 16 bases between them. The CDR3: CASSDEYARGSTDTQYF. The CDR3 DNA reads TGTGCCAGCAGTGACGAGTACGCCAGGGGTAGCACAGATACGCAGTATTTT.

The chain carries TRBV11-2 and TRBJ1-1; D is possibly TRBD1 (5 bases). Germline loops: CDR1 SGHAT, CDR2 FQNNGV. V gave up 6 bases and J gave up 11 bases, with 22 bases separating them. CDR3 length: 14 residues. The CDR3 DNA reads TGTGCCAGCAGGGATGGCTTCAGGGACCGTCGCGCTTTCTTT. This sequence encodes CASRDGFRDRRAFF.